This passage covers 2 T cell receptor beta chains from one sample sequenced in a study of blood T cell repertoires in COVID-19. Data came from immunoSEQ multiplex PCR; TCRdb stores just in-frame clones and leaves some out. The sample includes approximately 330,000 clones, approximately 88% of them seen just once. Sequencing input: peripheral blood. These receptors all stem from a man aged 30-40 years with COVID-19, enrolled during active disease.

The V call is TRBV2, the J call TRBJ2-7; 11 bases fit TRBD2. Germline V CDR1 and CDR2: SNHLY, FYNNEI. The V gene end was trimmed by 5 bases and the J gene end by 1 base; junction bases not matched to a gene: 4. This CDR3 region has 15 residues. The CDR3 loop is CASSWTSGRSYEQYF. CDR3 DNA sequence: TGTGCCAGCAGTTGGACTAGCGGGCGATCCTACGAGCAGTACTTC. Variable domain in full (rest from reference TRBV2 and TRBJ2-7): EPEVTQTPSHQVTQMGQEVILRCVPISNHLYFYWYRQILGQKVEFLVSFYNNEISEKSEIFDDQFSVERPDGSNFTLKIRSTKLEDSAMYFCASSWTSGRSYEQYFGPGTRLTVT.

This chain connects TRBV9 to TRBJ2-1; 7 bases agree with TRBD2. This CDR3 region has 16 residues. Trimming cost V 3 bases and J 4 bases; bases outside gene matches: 10. Germline values: CDR1 SGDLS, CDR2 YYNGEE. The CDR3 reads CASSAAVGGGYNEQFF. The CDR3 DNA sequence: TGTGCCAGCAGCGCGGCCGTAGGCGGGGGTTACAATGAGCAGTTCTTC.